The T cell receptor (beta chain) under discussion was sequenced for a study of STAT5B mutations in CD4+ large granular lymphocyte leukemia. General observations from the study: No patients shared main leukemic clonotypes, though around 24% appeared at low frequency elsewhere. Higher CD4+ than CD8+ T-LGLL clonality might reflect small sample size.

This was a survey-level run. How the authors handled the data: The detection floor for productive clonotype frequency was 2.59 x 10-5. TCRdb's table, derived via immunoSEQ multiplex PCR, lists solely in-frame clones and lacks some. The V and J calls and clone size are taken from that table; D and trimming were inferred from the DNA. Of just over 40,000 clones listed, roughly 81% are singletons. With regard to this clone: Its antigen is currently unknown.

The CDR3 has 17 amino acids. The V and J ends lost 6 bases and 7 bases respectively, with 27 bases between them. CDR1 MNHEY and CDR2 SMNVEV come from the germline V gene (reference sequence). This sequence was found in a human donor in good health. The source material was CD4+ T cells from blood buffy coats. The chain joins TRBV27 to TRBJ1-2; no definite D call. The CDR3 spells CASRLSGGSLFPGGYTF. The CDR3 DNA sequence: TGTGCCAGCAGGCTTTCCGGTGGATCTCTCTTTCCAGGTGGCTACACCTTC.